Shown below are 29 T cell receptor beta chains from a single sample sequenced in a study of T-cell reconstitution after alpha-beta-depleted transplantation in children. A TCRbeta library incorporating unique molecular identifiers was prepared. TCRdb processed the PCR reads anew with MiXCR; each CDR3 protein has one entry. The table shows hundreds of thousands of distinct CDR3 sequences, with 15% to 20% occurring only once. The sample was PBMCs, mostly from graft donor cells, taken 360 days after TCRalphabeta/CD19-depleted stem cell transplant. These receptors originate from a male patient between 2 and 10 years old who had a stem cell transplant for acute lymphoblastic leukemia, so the T cells may come from the graft donor.

This clonotype was counted only a few times. The V gene is TRBV28, the J gene TRBJ2-1, with no clear D. The V end was cut by 3 bases, the J end by 7 bases, with 10 bases between. The CDR3 has 13 residues. Per the germline V gene, CDR1 is MDHEN and CDR2 is SYDVKM. DNA of the CDR3: TGTGCCAGCAGTTTTCGGCGCGGTAATGAGCAGTTCTTC. Residues: CASSFRRGNEQFF.

This clonotype was counted a few times. V usage is TRBV28 and J usage is TRBJ2-1; 9 bases fit TRBD2. The CDR3 runs 16 residues. V was pared by 6 bases and J by 5 bases, with 11 bases of the junction left unmatched. CDR1 and CDR2 from the germline V gene are MDHEN and SYDVKM. As DNA, the CDR3 is TGTGCCAGCAGCCAACTACAGGGCGGGGGGGACAATGAGCAGTTCTTC. This sequence encodes CASSQLQGGGDNEQFF.

This rearrangement joins TRBV20-1 to TRBJ2-7; 8 nucleotides align to TRBD1. Germline loops: CDR1 DFQATT, CDR2 SNEGSKA (reference sequence). This CDR3 comprises 12 residues. V lost 4 bases and J lost 4; bases outside the gene matches: 3. The CDR3 loop is CSANTGGYEQYF. DNA for the CDR3: TGCAGTGCTAATACAGGGGGGTACGAGCAGTACTTC.

This clonotype was detected only a few times. V is TRBV4-2 and J is TRBJ2-7; D is unclear. The V gene's germline CDR1 is LGHNA and CDR2 YNFKEQ. The CDR3 runs 14 residues. The ends were cut back, 4 bases at V and 5 bases at J, with 15 bases in the middle. In DNA form, the CDR3 reads TGTGCCAGCAGCCCGGGCCCCCAGGCAGACGAGCAGTACTTC. Its protein product is CASSPGPQADEQYF.

The chain employs TRBV4-1 and TRBJ2-1; 10 bases match TRBD2. Germline loops: CDR1 MGHRA, CDR2 YSYEKL. The CDR3 totals 17 residues. With V trimmed by 4 bases and J by 2 bases, 8 bases remained unmatched. The CDR3 protein is CASSPVSGRSPYNEQFF. In DNA, the CDR3 is TGCGCCAGCAGCCCGGTTAGCGGGAGGTCACCCTACAATGAGCAGTTCTTC.

The CDR3 bases are TGTGCCAGCAGCTCCCCGGGGGAGGTCGTTCGAGGTGGGGCAGATACGCAGTATTTT. Translated, it gives CASSSPGEVVRGGADTQYF. The chain links TRBV11-2 to TRBJ2-3, with D possibly matching TRBD2 (6 bases). Germline V gives CDR1 SGHAT, CDR2 FQNNGV. Trimming left V 4 bases short and J 4 bases short, with 27 bases between. The CDR3 runs 19 residues.

This sequence joins TRBV5-1 and TRBJ2-7; 11 nucleotides align to TRBD2. This CDR3 comprises 14 residues. V shed 2 bases and J 4 bases; nucleotides not matched to a gene: 2. Germline values: CDR1 SGHRS, CDR2 YFSETQ. For the CDR3, the DNA is TGCGCCAGCAGCTTATCTAGCGGGAGGTACGAGCAGTACTTC. Amino acids: CASSLSSGRYEQYF.

The chain links TRBV4-3 to TRBJ1-4, with 7 bases fitting TRBD1. The germline V gene has CDR1 LGHNA and CDR2 YSLEER. This CDR3 has 16 residues. V dropped 0 bases and J dropped 4; count of bases not matched to a gene: 5. The DNA of the CDR3 is TGCGCCAGCAGCCAAGACTGGGGACAGAGTAATGAAAAACTGTTTTTT. Translating it yields CASSQDWGQSNEKLFF.

The chain couples TRBV21-1 to TRBJ1-5; the table's D call of TRBD1 was not tested on the DNA. TRBV21-1 has pseudogene status. The CDR3 runs 18 residues. In DNA, the CDR3 is TGTGCCAGCAGCGGGCAGGGCAGTTCCGTTTATAGCAATCAGCCCCAGCATTTT. It codes for CASSGQGSSVYSNQPQHF.

This chain connects TRBV9 to TRBJ2-7, with 8 bases fitting TRBD1. V lost 3 bases to trimming and J lost 5 bases; unmatched junction nucleotides: 10. The CDR3 runs to 15 residues. Looked up from germline, CDR1 is SGDLS and CDR2 is YYNGEE. The CDR3 coding sequence is TGTGCCAGCAGCGGAGACGGACAGGGTGGCGACGAGCAGTACTTC. Translation gives CASSGDGQGGDEQYF.

This chain joins TRBV5-4 and TRBJ2-4; 7 bases agree with TRBD1. Trimming took 4 bases from V and 0 from J; bases not matched to a gene: 7. There are 16 residues in the CDR3. Germline-derived CDR1 and CDR2 are SGHNT and YYREEE (reference sequence). CDR3 amino acids: CASSDTGEPAKNIQYF. The CDR3 nucleotides are TGTGCCAGCAGCGATACAGGGGAGCCAGCCAAAAACATTCAGTACTTC.

This sequence joins TRBV4-3 and TRBJ1-1; no firm D call. Trimming left V 3 bases short and J 1 base short, with 9 bases between. The CDR3 consists of 14 residues. CDR1 and CDR2 (germline): LGHNA, YSLEER. The DNA for the CDR3 is TGCGCCAGCAGCCAGTACCAATCGAACACTGAAGCTTTCTTT. This translates into CASSQYQSNTEAFF.

The chain couples TRBV10-3 to TRBJ1-3; D call uncertain. Germline V gene data show CDR1 as ENHRY and CDR2 as SYGVKD. The ends were cut back, 6 bases at V and 4 bases at J, with 19 bases in the middle. The CDR3 is 16 amino acids. The CDR3 DNA reads TGTGCCATCAGCCCTTTGACGCCTCAGGAGGGAAACACCATATATTTT. Translating it yields CAISPLTPQEGNTIYF.

The genes are TRBV4-3 and TRBJ2-3, with 12 bases that match TRBD2. V was clipped by 0 bases and J by 3 bases; unmatched bases: 10. The CDR3 is 19 residues long. Germline assignment: CDR1 LGHNA and CDR2 YSLEER. This CDR3 is CASSQDANPGLAGTDTQYF. The CDR3 region has the DNA TGCGCCAGCAGCCAAGATGCAAACCCTGGACTAGCGGGGACAGATACGCAGTATTTT.

This clonotype has only a few counts. The genes are TRBV4-2 and TRBJ2-7; no clear D. This CDR3 is 15 amino acids long. V was clipped by 0 bases and J by 0 bases, with 9 bases between them. Germline loops: CDR1 LGHNA, CDR2 YNFKEQ. In DNA, the CDR3 is TGTGCCAGCAGCCAAGATGGCGGAAGCTCCTACGAGCAGTACTTC. The encoded protein is CASSQDGGSSYEQYF.

This chain joins TRBV10-3 and TRBJ2-4; no firm D call. The CDR3 spans 15 residues. V lost 3 bases and J 0 bases, leaving 9 bases between the germline ends. Germline assignment: CDR1 ENHRY and CDR2 SYGVKD. CDR3 protein: CAISDGGLAKNIQYF. CDR3 nucleotides: TGTGCCATCAGTGATGGCGGCTTAGCCAAAAACATTCAGTACTTC.

This clonotype was observed many times. This chain links TRBV7-2 with TRBJ1-1; D gene unclear. The CDR3 extends over 14 amino acids. V lost 3 bases and J 4 bases, leaving 12 bases between the germline ends. CDR1 and CDR2 (germline): SGHTA, FQGNSA. The CDR3 DNA reads TGTGCCAGCAGCTTCCCGTTAGGCCTCACTGAAGCTTTCTTT. Its translation is CASSFPLGLTEAFF.

In DNA form, the CDR3 reads TGTGCCAGCAGCCAAGTCGACAGGAGTGAGCAGTACTTC. Its protein product is CASSQVDRSEQYF. The chain has TRBV3-1 and TRBJ2-7, with D possibly matching TRBD1 (6 bases). This CDR3 has 13 residues. Germline values: CDR1 LGHDT, CDR2 YNNKEL (reference sequence). Trimming cost V 1 base and J 7 bases, with 11 bases left between them.

In its sample, this clonotype was seen many times. The rearrangement joins TRBV12-3 or TRBV12-4 to TRBJ2-7, with no clear D. This CDR3 spans 12 amino acids. Trimming took off 2 bases at V and 3 bases at J, with 5 bases between the two ends. The CDR3 region is CASSLTVYEQYF. CDR3 sequence (DNA): TGTGCCAGCAGTTTAACGGTCTACGAGCAGTACTTC.

The gene calls are TRBV7-9 and TRBJ2-7; D not resolved. CDR1 and CDR2 from the germline V gene are SEHNR and FQNEAQ (reference sequence). This CDR3 has 13 residues. V was trimmed by 4 bases and J by 1 base, leaving 8 bases between them. CDR3 region: CASSSPTSYEQYF. The CDR3, as DNA: TGTGCCAGCAGCTCCCCCACTTCCTACGAGCAGTACTTC.

This clonotype was picked up a small number of times. The chain has TRBV6-5 and TRBJ2-3; D not resolved. Per the germline V gene, CDR1 is MNHEY and CDR2 is SVGAGI. CDR3 size: 14 residues. The ends were cut back, 0 bases at V and 3 bases at J, with 7 bases in the middle. The chain's CDR3 is CASSYSRLTDTQYF. The CDR3 DNA reads TGTGCCAGCAGTTACTCCCGACTTACAGATACGCAGTATTTT.

This clonotype was counted at least ten times. The rearrangement joins TRBV19 to TRBJ2-3; TRBD1 aligns across 8 bases. The germline CDR1 and CDR2 sequences are LNHDA and SQIVND (reference sequence). The CDR3 runs 14 residues. Losses at the gene ends were 5 bases for V and 3 bases for J; bases not matched to a gene: 4. The CDR3 loop is CASSPDRVTDTQYF. The CDR3 coding sequence is TGTGCCAGTAGTCCGGACAGGGTTACAGATACGCAGTATTTT.

This chain connects TRBV4-3 to TRBJ2-7; 9 bases are a match to TRBD2. Losses at the gene ends were 6 bases for V and 7 bases for J; bases not matched to a gene: 13. CDR1 and CDR2 (germline): LGHNA, YSLEER. The CDR3 consists of 15 residues. CDR3 in DNA: TGCGCCAGCAGGACTGGGGATAGCGGGAGTGCGGAGCAGTACTTC. It is translated as CASRTGDSGSAEQYF.

This clonotype was picked up a small number of times. V is TRBV5-1 and J is TRBJ2-2; 7 bases agree with TRBD1. The trim removed 2 bases at V and 6 bases at J, leaving 10 bases unmatched. Germline V gives CDR1 SGHRS, CDR2 YFSETQ. The CDR3 runs 16 residues. CDR3: CASSFGTAFSAGELFF. DNA of the CDR3: TGCGCCAGCAGCTTCGGGACAGCCTTTTCGGCCGGGGAGCTGTTTTTT.

The table lists this clonotype with a few counts. This chain connects TRBV7-9 to TRBJ2-1; D possibly corresponds to TRBD2 (5 bases). The CDR3 has 10 amino acids. Germline V gene lookup returns CDR1 SEHNR and CDR2 FQNEAQ (reference sequence). The V end was cut by 10 bases, the J end by 15 bases, with 16 bases between. The CDR3 DNA reads as TGTGCCATTCTAGCTGGTGGAGGGTTCTTC. This translates into CAILAGGGFF.

The chain links TRBV5-1 to TRBJ1-2, with D possibly TRBD1 on 6 matching bases. The CDR3 totals 14 residues. Trimming cost V 5 bases and J 0 bases, with 11 bases left between them. The germline CDR1 and CDR2 sequences are SGHRS and YFSETQ. The CDR3 DNA follows: TGCGCCAGCAGGCCCGGACAGACTAACTATGGCTACACCTTC. This translates into CASRPGQTNYGYTF. Drawing the rest from reference TRBV5-1 and TRBJ1-2, the complete variable domain is KAGVTQTPRYLIKTRGQQVTLSCSPISGHRSVSWYQQTPGQGLQFLFEYFSETQRNKGNFPGRFSGRQFSNSRSEMNVSTLELGDSALYLCASRPGQTNYGYTFGSGTRLTVV.

The rearrangement links TRBV28 to TRBJ2-7, with TRBD1 identical over 8 bases. The CDR3 sequence is 15 residues long. Per the germline V gene, CDR1 is MDHEN and CDR2 is SYDVKM. With 4 bases clipped from V and 3 bases from J, the junction kept 8 bases outside the gene matches. Here the CDR3 reads CASSSVRGLDYEQYF. As DNA, the CDR3 is TGTGCCAGCAGTTCGGTCAGGGGGCTAGACTACGAGCAGTACTTC.

This clonotype was seen ten or more times. J is TRBJ2-3 and V is TRBV24-1; the D is unclear. The CDR3 covers 13 residues. Germline CDR1 is KGHDR and CDR2 is SFDVKD. V was clipped by 6 bases and J by 4 bases, with 10 bases between them. This CDR3 is CATSLPYSDTQYF. In nucleotides, the CDR3 is TGTGCCACCAGTTTACCCTATTCAGATACGCAGTATTTT.

In this sample, this clonotype turned up a few times. The V gene is TRBV9, the J gene TRBJ2-1; D ambiguous. This CDR3 has 15 residues. The germline V and J ends were trimmed by 0 bases and 8 bases, with 15 bases remaining between them. Per the germline V gene, CDR1 is SGDLS and CDR2 is YYNGEE. The CDR3 DNA reads as TGTGCCAGCAGCGTAGGAGGTACAGAGAAGTATGAGCAGTTCTTC. Amino acid sequence: CASSVGGTEKYEQFF.